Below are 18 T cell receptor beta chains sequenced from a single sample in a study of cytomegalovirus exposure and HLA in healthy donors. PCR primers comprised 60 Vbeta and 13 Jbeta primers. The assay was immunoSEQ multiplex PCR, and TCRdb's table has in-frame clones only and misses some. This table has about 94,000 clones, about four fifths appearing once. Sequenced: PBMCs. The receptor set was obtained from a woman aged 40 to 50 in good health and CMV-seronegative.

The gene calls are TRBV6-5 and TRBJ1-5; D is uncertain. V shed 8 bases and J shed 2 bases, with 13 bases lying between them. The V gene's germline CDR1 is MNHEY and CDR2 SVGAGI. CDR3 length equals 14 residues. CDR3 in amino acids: CASGSTRGNQPQHF. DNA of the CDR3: TGTGCCAGCGGCTCCACTCGGGGCAATCAGCCCCAGCATTTT.

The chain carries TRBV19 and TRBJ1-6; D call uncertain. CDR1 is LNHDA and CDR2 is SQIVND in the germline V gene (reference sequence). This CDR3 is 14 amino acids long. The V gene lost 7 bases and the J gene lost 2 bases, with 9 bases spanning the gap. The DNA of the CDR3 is TGTGCCAGTACGGAGGAAACCTATAATTCACCCCTCCACTTT. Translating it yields CASTEETYNSPLHF.

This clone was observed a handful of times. The CDR3 DNA is TGTGCCAGCAGGCTACCCGGGACCTATAATTCACCCCTCCACTTT. Protein product: CASRLPGTYNSPLHF. The chain carries TRBV6-5 and TRBJ1-6, with D hard to call. This CDR3 comprises 15 residues. Trimming shortened V by 6 bases and J by 2 bases, and 11 bases separated the two germline ends. CDR1 MNHEY and CDR2 SVGAGI come from the germline V gene.

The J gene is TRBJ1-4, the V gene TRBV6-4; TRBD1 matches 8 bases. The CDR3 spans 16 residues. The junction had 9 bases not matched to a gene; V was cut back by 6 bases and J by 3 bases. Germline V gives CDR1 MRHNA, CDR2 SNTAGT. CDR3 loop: CASRQGQVSSNEKLFF. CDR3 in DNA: TGTGCCAGCAGGCAGGGACAGGTGTCATCTAATGAAAAACTGTTTTTT.

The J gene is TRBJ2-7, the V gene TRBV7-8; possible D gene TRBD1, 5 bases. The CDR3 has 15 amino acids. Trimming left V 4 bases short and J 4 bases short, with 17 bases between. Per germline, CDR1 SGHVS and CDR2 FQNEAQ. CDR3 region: CASSSEVTVLYEQYF. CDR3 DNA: TGTGCCAGCAGCTCCGAAGTGACAGTCCTATACGAGCAGTACTTC. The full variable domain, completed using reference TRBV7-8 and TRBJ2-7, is GAGVSQSPRYKVAKRGQDVALRCDPISGHVSLFWYQQALGQGPEFLTYFQNEAQLDKSGLPSDRFFAERPEGSVSTLKIQRTQQEDSAVYLCASSSEVTVLYEQYFGPGTRLTVT.

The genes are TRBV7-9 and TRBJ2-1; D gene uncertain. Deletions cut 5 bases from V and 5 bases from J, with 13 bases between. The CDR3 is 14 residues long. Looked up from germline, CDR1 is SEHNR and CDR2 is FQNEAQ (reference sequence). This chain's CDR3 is CASSPFAGDNEQFF. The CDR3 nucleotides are TGTGCCAGCAGCCCCTTTGCCGGAGACAATGAGCAGTTCTTC.

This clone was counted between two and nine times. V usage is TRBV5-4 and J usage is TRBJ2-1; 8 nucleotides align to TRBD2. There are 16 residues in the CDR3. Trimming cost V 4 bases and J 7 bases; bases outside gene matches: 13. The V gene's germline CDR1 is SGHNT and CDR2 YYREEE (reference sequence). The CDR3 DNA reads TGTGCCAGCAGCCCCAGAGCGGGGGCCCGGCCGAATGAGCAGTTCTTC. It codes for CASSPRAGARPNEQFF.

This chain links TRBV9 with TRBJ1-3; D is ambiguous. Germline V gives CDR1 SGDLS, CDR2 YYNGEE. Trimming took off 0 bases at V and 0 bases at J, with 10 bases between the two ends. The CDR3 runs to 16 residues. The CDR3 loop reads CASSVGSGRSGNTIYF. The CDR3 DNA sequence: TGTGCCAGCAGCGTAGGATCAGGCCGCTCTGGAAACACCATATATTTT.

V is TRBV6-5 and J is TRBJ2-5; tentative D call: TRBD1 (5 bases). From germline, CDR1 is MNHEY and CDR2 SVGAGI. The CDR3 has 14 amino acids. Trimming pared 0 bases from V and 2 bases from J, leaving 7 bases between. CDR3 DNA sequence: TGTGCCAGCAGTTACTCGGGGCTGCAAGAGACCCAGTACTTC. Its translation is CASSYSGLQETQYF.

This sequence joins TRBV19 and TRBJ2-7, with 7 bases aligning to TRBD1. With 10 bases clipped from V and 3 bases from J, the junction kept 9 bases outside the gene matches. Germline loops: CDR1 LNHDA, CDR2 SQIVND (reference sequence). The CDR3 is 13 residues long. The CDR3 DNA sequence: TGTGCCACCACCGGGACAGATCACTACGAGCAGTACTTC. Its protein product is CATTGTDHYEQYF.

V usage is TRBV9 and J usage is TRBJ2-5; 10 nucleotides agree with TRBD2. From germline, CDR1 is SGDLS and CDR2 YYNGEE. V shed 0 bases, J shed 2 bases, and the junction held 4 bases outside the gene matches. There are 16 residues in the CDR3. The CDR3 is CASSVASSGGQETQYF. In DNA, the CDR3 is TGTGCCAGCAGCGTAGCGTCTAGCGGGGGTCAAGAGACCCAGTACTTC.

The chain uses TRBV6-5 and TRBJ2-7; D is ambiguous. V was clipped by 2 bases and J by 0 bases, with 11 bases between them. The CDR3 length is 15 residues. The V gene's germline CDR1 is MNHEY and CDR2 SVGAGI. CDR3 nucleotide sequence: TGTGCCAGCAGTTACGCCGGAGAGAGCTCCTACGAGCAGTACTTC. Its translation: CASSYAGESSYEQYF.

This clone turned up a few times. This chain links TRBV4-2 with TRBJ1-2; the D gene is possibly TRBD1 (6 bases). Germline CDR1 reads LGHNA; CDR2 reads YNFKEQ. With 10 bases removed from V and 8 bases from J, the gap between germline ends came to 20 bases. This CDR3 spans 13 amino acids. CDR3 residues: CATYTGPREGYTF. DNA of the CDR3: TGTGCCACATACACAGGGCCCCGCGAGGGCTACACCTTC.

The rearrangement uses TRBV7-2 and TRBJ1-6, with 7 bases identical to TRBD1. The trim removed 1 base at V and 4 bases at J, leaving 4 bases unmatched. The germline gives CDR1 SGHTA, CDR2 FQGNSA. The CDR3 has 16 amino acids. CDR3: CASSLDGTAYNSPLHF. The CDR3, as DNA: TGTGCCAGCAGCTTAGATGGGACAGCTTATAATTCACCCCTCCACTTT.

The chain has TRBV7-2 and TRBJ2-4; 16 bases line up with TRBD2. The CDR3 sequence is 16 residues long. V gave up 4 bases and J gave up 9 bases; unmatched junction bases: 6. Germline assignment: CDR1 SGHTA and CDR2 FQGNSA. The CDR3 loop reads CASSSGLAGGLAIQYF. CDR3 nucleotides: TGTGCCAGCAGCTCGGGACTAGCGGGGGGGCTGGCCATTCAGTACTTC.

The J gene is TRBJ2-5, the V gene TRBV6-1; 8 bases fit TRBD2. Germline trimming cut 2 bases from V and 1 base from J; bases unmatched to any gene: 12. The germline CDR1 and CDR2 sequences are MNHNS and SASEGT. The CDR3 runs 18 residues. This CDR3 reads CASSERRRAGALQETQYF. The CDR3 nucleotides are TGTGCCAGCAGTGAACGGAGACGAGCGGGGGCTCTCCAAGAGACCCAGTACTTC.

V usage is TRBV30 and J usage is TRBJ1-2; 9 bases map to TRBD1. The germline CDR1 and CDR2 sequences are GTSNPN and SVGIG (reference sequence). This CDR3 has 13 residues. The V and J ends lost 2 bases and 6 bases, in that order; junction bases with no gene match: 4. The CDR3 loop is CAWSSHRGHGYTF. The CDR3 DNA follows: TGTGCCTGGAGTTCCCACAGGGGGCATGGCTACACCTTC.

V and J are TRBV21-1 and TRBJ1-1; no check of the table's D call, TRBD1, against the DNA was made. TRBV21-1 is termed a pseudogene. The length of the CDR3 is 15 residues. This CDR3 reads CASSKVGRVAPEAFF. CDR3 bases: TGTGCCAGCAGCAAAGTTGGCAGGGTTGCCCCTGAAGCTTTCTTT.